The 32 T cell receptor beta chains below come from one sample, sequenced in a study of blood T cells in healthy people across ages. A second about 6 to 12 cycle PCR used barcoded and J-beta primers. TCRdb passed the 5' RACE reads through MiXCR, listing each CDR3 protein once. The sample holds hundreds of thousands of distinct CDR3 sequences; around two fifths are singletons and the top ten take roughly 30%. The sample consisted of blood. These receptors all come from an older man in good health.

This clonotype was recorded many times. V usage is TRBV7-9 and J usage is TRBJ1-2; D is perhaps TRBD1 (5 bases). Germline values: CDR1 SEHNR, CDR2 FQNEAQ (reference sequence). V lost 5 bases, J lost 6 bases, and 19 bases lay in between. There are 15 residues in the CDR3. CDR3 nucleotide sequence: TGTGCCAGCAGCACGCTTACCGGGACGGCCCATGGCTACACCTTC. Protein product: CASSTLTGTAHGYTF.

This clonotype was counted a few times. The chain employs TRBV28 and TRBJ1-2; possible D gene TRBD1, 6 bases. V was pared by 8 bases and J by 2 bases, with 18 bases between. The germline V gene encodes CDR1 MDHEN and CDR2 SYDVKM. The CDR3 loop spans 15 amino acids. CDR3 coding DNA: TGTGCCAGCCTGGGGGGGCACGGTCTAAACTATGGCTACACCTTC. As protein: CASLGGHGLNYGYTF.

This clonotype showed up many times. The chain couples TRBV28 to TRBJ1-2; D is undetermined. The germline V and J ends were trimmed by 5 bases and 4 bases, with 14 bases remaining between them. Per the germline V gene, CDR1 is MDHEN and CDR2 is SYDVKM. This CDR3 is built from 14 residues. The CDR3 reads CASSPPSGFYGYTF. In nucleotides, the CDR3 is TGTGCCAGCAGTCCGCCTTCCGGATTCTATGGCTACACCTTC.

The V gene is TRBV4-2, the J gene TRBJ2-1, with 8 bases lining up with TRBD1. V lost 5 bases and J lost 5; bases outside the gene matches: 5. This CDR3 comprises 14 residues. Germline V CDR1 and CDR2: LGHNA, YNFKEQ. CDR3 residues: CASSGQGAHNEQFF. As DNA, the CDR3 is TGTGCCAGCAGCGGCCAGGGGGCTCACAATGAGCAGTTCTTC.

The V and J genes are TRBV11-2 and TRBJ2-2; 8 nucleotides agree with TRBD2. Germline trimming cut 1 base from V and 7 bases from J; bases unmatched to any gene: 11. CDR1 and CDR2 from the germline V gene are SGHAT and FQNNGV. This CDR3 region has 17 residues. The CDR3 bases are TGTGCCAGCAGCTTAGGTGTGGCAGCGGGGGATGGCGGGGAGCTGTTTTTT. Its protein product is CASSLGVAAGDGGELFF.

This chain joins TRBV7-9 and TRBJ2-6, with D possibly TRBD2 on 5 matching bases. Germline V gene data show CDR1 as SEHNR and CDR2 as FQNEAQ (reference sequence). The germline V and J ends were trimmed by 7 bases and 4 bases, with 14 bases remaining between them. The CDR3 is made up of 15 amino acids. The CDR3 here is CASILATPGANVLTF. Here the CDR3 DNA reads TGTGCCAGCATTCTAGCTACTCCAGGGGCCAACGTCCTGACTTTC. Drawing the rest from reference TRBV7-9 and TRBJ2-6, the complete variable domain is DTGVSQNPRHKITKRGQNVTFRCDPISEHNRLYWYRQTLGQGPEFLTYFQNEAQLEKSRLLSDRFSAERPKGSFSTLEIQRTEQGDSAMYLCASILATPGANVLTFGAGSRLTVL.

CDR3 sequence reads: CASSLRTSYNEQFF. CDR3 sequence (DNA): TGCGCCAGCAGCCTGCGGACGAGTTACAATGAGCAGTTCTTC. The rearrangement links TRBV4-1 to TRBJ2-1; D remains unclear. Between the trimmed V and J ends, which lost 4 bases and 4 bases, there was a span of 11 bases. This CDR3 contains 14 residues. CDR1 and CDR2 (germline): MGHRA, YSYEKL.

This clonotype has ten or more counts. This chain joins TRBV4-1 and TRBJ1-2; 8 nucleotides match TRBD1. In germline, CDR1 is MGHRA, CDR2 YSYEKL. This CDR3 comprises 17 residues. V lost 4 bases and J lost 0; bases outside the gene matches: 10. Here the CDR3 DNA reads TGCGCCAGCAGCCCTCCAACCGGGACAGGCTCTAACTATGGCTACACCTTC. Its translation: CASSPPTGTGSNYGYTF.

The CDR3 spells CASSPATVNLNEQFF. The CDR3 nucleotides read TGCGCCAGCAGCCCGGCGACCGTTAATCTCAATGAGCAGTTCTTC. This chain joins TRBV5-1 and TRBJ2-1, with D unclear. V shed 4 bases and J shed 6 bases, with 17 bases lying between them. Germline assignment: CDR1 SGHRS and CDR2 YFSETQ. There are 15 residues in the CDR3. Variable domain in full (rest from reference TRBV5-1 and TRBJ2-1): KAGVTQTPRYLIKTRGQQVTLSCSPISGHRSVSWYQQTPGQGLQFLFEYFSETQRNKGNFPGRFSGRQFSNSRSEMNVSTLELGDSALYLCASSPATVNLNEQFFGPGTRLTVL.

This chain joins TRBV3-1 and TRBJ2-3; 8 bases are shared with TRBD1. CDR1 LGHDT and CDR2 YNNKEL come from the germline V gene (reference sequence). The CDR3 has 15 amino acids. The junction had 9 bases not matched to a gene; V was cut back by 5 bases and J by 5 bases. CDR3 residues: CASSKGTGKRDTQYF. Written as DNA, the CDR3 is TGTGCCAGCAGCAAAGGGACAGGAAAGAGAGATACGCAGTATTTT.

The CDR3 region is CASSQDGDTEAFF. For the CDR3, the DNA is TGTGCCAGCAGCCAGGACGGGGACACTGAAGCTTTCTTT. The chain recombines TRBV7-9 with TRBJ1-1; D uncertain. The germline V gene encodes CDR1 SEHNR and CDR2 FQNEAQ (reference sequence). The CDR3 runs 13 residues. V shed 5 bases and J shed 3 bases, with 10 bases lying between them.

The J gene is TRBJ2-7, the V gene TRBV7-8; 9 bases are shared with TRBD2. V shed 5 bases, J shed 9 bases, and the junction held 17 bases outside the gene matches. There are 16 residues in the CDR3. Germline V lookup: CDR1 SGHVS, CDR2 FQNEAQ. CDR3 sequence reads: CASSKGGTSGPSGQYF. The CDR3 nucleotides read TGTGCCAGCAGCAAAGGAGGAACTAGCGGGCCCTCGGGGCAGTACTTC.

This clonotype was counted at least ten times. The gene calls are TRBV7-9 and TRBJ2-7, with D tentatively TRBD1 or TRBD2 (6 bases each). This CDR3 is 15 amino acids long. The V and J ends lost 2 bases and 4 bases respectively, with 15 bases between them. CDR1 and CDR2 from the germline V gene are SEHNR and FQNEAQ (reference sequence). DNA of the CDR3: TGTGCCAGCAGCTTATCCCACCAGGGGAGGTACGAGCAGTACTTC. Translating gives CASSLSHQGRYEQYF.

The J gene is TRBJ2-7, the V gene TRBV5-1, with D tentatively TRBD1 (5 bases). Germline values: CDR1 SGHRS, CDR2 YFSETQ. The CDR3 contains 14 residues. Trimming cost V 4 bases and J 0 bases, with 11 bases left between them. The CDR3: CASSKEQDSYEQYF. As DNA, the CDR3 is TGCGCCAGCAGCAAAGAACAGGACTCCTACGAGCAGTACTTC.

Notes on this clonotype: A read error may explain this, as a much larger clone is one base away. The chain recombines TRBV11-3 with TRBJ2-2; possibly TRBD1 for D (5 bases). The CDR3 runs to 18 residues. V lost 1 base, J lost 0 bases, and 15 bases lay in between. Per the germline V gene, CDR1 is SGHNT and CDR2 is YENEEA. This CDR3 is CASSLGLWGTTNTGELFF. In nucleotides, the CDR3 is TGTGCCAGCAGCTTAGGGCTCTGGGGCACAACGAACACCGGGGAGCTGTTTTTT.

This clonotype appeared a few times. V is TRBV20-1 and J is TRBJ2-1; 14 bases align to TRBD2. Losses at the gene ends were 1 base for V and 5 bases for J; bases not matched to a gene: 7. This CDR3 region has 17 residues. The V gene's germline CDR1 is DFQATT and CDR2 SNEGSKA (reference sequence). CDR3 DNA: TGCAGTGCTAGAGCGGGACTAGCGGGAGTTCTGCACAATGAGCAGTTCTTC. This encodes CSARAGLAGVLHNEQFF.

This clonotype was counted between two and nine times. This chain connects TRBV21-1 to TRBJ1-5; the DNA was not used to check the table's D call, TRBD1. TRBV21-1 is a pseudogene segment. The CDR3 sequence is 17 residues long. The CDR3 region is CASSRGNRWDGNQPQHF. For the CDR3, the DNA is TGTGCCAGCAGCAGAGGAAACAGGTGGGATGGCAATCAGCCCCAGCATTTT.

The chain has TRBV10-2 and TRBJ2-1, with TRBD2 identical over 12 bases. V shed 10 bases and J 7 bases; nucleotides not matched to a gene: 8. In germline, CDR1 is WSHSY, CDR2 SAAADI. This CDR3 has 14 residues. CDR3 coding DNA: TGCGCCAACCCGGGACTAGCGGGTAGGAATGAGCAGTTCTTC. Encoded protein: CANPGLAGRNEQFF.

V is TRBV12-3 or TRBV12-4 and J is TRBJ2-2; 7 positions match TRBD1. This CDR3 contains 14 residues. V was pared by 7 bases and J by 5 bases, with 7 bases of the junction left unmatched. CDR3 sequence: CASTTGHLTGELFF. The CDR3 coding sequence is TGTGCCAGCACGACAGGGCATCTGACCGGGGAGCTGTTTTTT.

The CDR3 region has the DNA TGCGCCAGCAGCTGGGGAGCTGTAACTAGATACCAAGAGACCCAGTACTTC. Residues: CASSWGAVTRYQETQYF. The chain is built from TRBV5-1 and TRBJ2-5; D is possibly TRBD2 (5 bases). Germline V lookup: CDR1 SGHRS, CDR2 YFSETQ. The CDR3 is 17 amino acids. Trimming shortened V by 3 bases and J by 0 bases, and 18 bases separated the two germline ends.

This clonotype was observed at least ten times. Mismatch with germline at one junction end may stem from a read error. V gene TRBV7-2 combines with J gene TRBJ2-3; TRBD2 might be the D (6 bases). This CDR3 is 13 amino acids long. Germline loops: CDR1 SGHTA, CDR2 FQGNSA. CDR3 nucleotides: TGTGCCAGCAGCGTAGCGCGGGAAGATACGCAGTATTTT. Protein sequence: CASSVAREDTQYF.

The chain couples TRBV6-5 to TRBJ2-7; D might be TRBD1 or TRBD2, each matching 5 bases. The V gene lost 2 bases and the J gene lost 4 bases, with 15 bases spanning the gap. Germline V CDR1 and CDR2: MNHEY, SVGAGI. The CDR3 extends over 15 amino acids. The CDR3 region has the DNA TGTGCCAGCAGTTACGAGCGGACAAGGTCTTACGAGCAGTACTTC. As protein: CASSYERTRSYEQYF.

The chain recombines TRBV28 with TRBJ1-4; 7 bases agree with TRBD1. Trimming removed 6 bases from V and 0 bases from J; junction bases left unmatched: 10. This CDR3 contains 17 residues. Germline CDR1 MDHEN, CDR2 SYDVKM. The CDR3 spells CASSPTGLRATNEKLFF. CDR3 DNA sequence: TGTGCCAGCAGCCCGACAGGGTTGAGGGCAACTAATGAAAAACTGTTTTTT.

This clonotype turned up a few times. The chain has TRBV7-6 and TRBJ2-5; D is unresolved. Germline V gives CDR1 SGHVS, CDR2 FNYEAQ. The CDR3 is made up of 13 amino acids. Trimming stripped 4 bases from V and 6 bases from J, with 12 bases between. The CDR3 sequence is CASSSARSKTQYF. The CDR3 DNA reads as TGTGCCAGCAGCTCGGCACGGTCCAAGACCCAGTACTTC.

The chain employs TRBV2 and TRBJ2-1; D not certain. Germline loops: CDR1 SNHLY, CDR2 FYNNEI. This CDR3 region has 15 residues. V was shortened by 1 base and J by 3 bases, with 10 bases between the two germline ends. CDR3 sequence (DNA): TGTGCCAGCAGTGAAGTTGGCTCACGCTACAATGAGCAGTTCTTC. This encodes CASSEVGSRYNEQFF.

The CDR3 region has the DNA TGCGCCAGCAGCCCGTCGAGTTGGGCGGATACGCAGTATTTT. Translation gives CASSPSSWADTQYF. The chain uses TRBV5-1 and TRBJ2-3; the D is unclear. Germline V CDR1 and CDR2: SGHRS, YFSETQ. Deletions cut 4 bases from V and 6 bases from J, with 15 bases between. This CDR3 region has 14 residues. The full variable domain, rest sourced from reference TRBV5-1 and TRBJ2-3, is KAGVTQTPRYLIKTRGQQVTLSCSPISGHRSVSWYQQTPGQGLQFLFEYFSETQRNKGNFPGRFSGRQFSNSRSEMNVSTLELGDSALYLCASSPSSWADTQYFGPGTRLTVL.

The genes are TRBV11-2 and TRBJ2-5, with unresolved D. The CDR3 is 14 amino acids. CDR1 and CDR2 (germline): SGHAT, FQNNGV. Trimming removed 8 bases from V and 6 bases from J, with 19 bases in between. The CDR3 is CASRPLGGVKTQYF. CDR3 coding DNA: TGTGCCAGCCGCCCCCTGGGTGGGGTCAAGACCCAGTACTTC. Supplemented by reference TRBV11-2 and TRBJ2-5, the full variable domain reads EAGVAQSPRYKIIEKRQSVAFWCNPISGHATLYWYQQILGQGPKLLIQFQNNGVVDDSQLPKDRFSAERLKGVDSTLKIQPAKLEDSAVYLCASRPLGGVKTQYFGPGTRLLVL.

This rearrangement joins TRBV6-2 or TRBV6-3 to TRBJ2-3; a weak D match, TRBD2 (6 bases). Germline loops: CDR1 MNHEY, CDR2 SVGEGT. Between the trimmed V and J ends, which lost 6 bases and 4 bases, there was a span of 14 bases. CDR3 length equals 14 residues. CDR3 nucleotides: TGTGCCAGCAGCCCACCGGAGGGGCCAGATACGCAGTATTTT. Translating it yields CASSPPEGPDTQYF.

This clonotype appeared a few times. Possible read error: a much larger clone is one base away. The gene calls are TRBV29-1 and TRBJ2-1; 8 nucleotides align to TRBD2. Gene TRBJ2-7 matches the end of the DNA better, so the J call may be wrong. Germline V gene sequence: CDR1 SQVTM, CDR2 ANQGSEA. CDR3 size: 14 residues. CDR3: CSVSGGGLNNEQYF. Here the CDR3 DNA reads TGCAGCGTTTCGGGGGGGGGGCTAAACAATGAGCAGTACTTC.

The rearrangement joins TRBV29-1 to TRBJ2-3, with TRBD2 matching 12 bases. CDR3 length: 14 residues. The V and J ends lost 7 bases and 1 base, in that order; junction bases with no gene match: 3. The germline gives CDR1 SQVTM, CDR2 ANQGSEA. The CDR3 DNA reads as TGCAGCGGGCGGACTAGCGGGGGCACAGATACGCAGTATTTT. This encodes CSGRTSGGTDTQYF.

This chain connects TRBV2 to TRBJ2-7; maybe TRBD2 (6 bases). CDR1 and CDR2 (germline): SNHLY, FYNNEI. The CDR3 consists of 15 residues. Trimming removed 7 bases from V and 7 bases from J, with 23 bases in between. The CDR3 is CASTLAEGRGNEQYF. CDR3 sequence (DNA): TGTGCCAGCACATTGGCGGAGGGGAGAGGCAATGAGCAGTACTTC.

This chain links TRBV27 with TRBJ1-1; 9 bases map to TRBD1. Trimming at V came to 5 bases and at J to 5 bases, leaving 9 bases not matched to a gene. The CDR3 contains 15 residues. The germline V gene has CDR1 MNHEY and CDR2 SMNVEV (reference sequence). CDR3: CASSAAGTGRTEAFF. CDR3 DNA sequence: TGTGCCAGCAGTGCCGCCGGGACAGGGCGAACTGAAGCTTTCTTT.